These 16 T cell receptor beta chains were all obtained from the same sample, sequenced in a study of OX40 agonist ivuxolimab in advanced cancers. Profiled with immunoSEQ multiplex PCR; TCRdb holds only in-frame clones, not every one. The table records roughly 42,000 clones, approximately 90% of them present only once. Here the sequenced sample was CD4+ or CD8+ T cells sorted from blood, taken in a trial of the OX40 agonist ivuxolimab. These receptor sequences come from an adult with an advanced solid tumor such as melanoma, head and neck, liver or kidney cancer.

This chain uses TRBV6-5 with TRBJ2-2; possible D gene TRBD1, 6 bases. Trimming removed 3 bases from V and 5 bases from J, with 16 bases in between. The CDR3 runs to 16 residues. In germline, CDR1 is MNHEY, CDR2 SVGAGI. This chain's CDR3 is CASSYIGQRETGELFF. The CDR3 DNA is TGTGCCAGCAGTTATATCGGACAGCGAGAAACCGGGGAGCTGTTTTTT.

This clone was observed once. The chain couples TRBV29-1 to TRBJ1-2; D may be TRBD1 (5 bases). V gave up 7 bases and J gave up 4 bases, with 16 bases separating them. This CDR3 has 13 residues. Germline V gives CDR1 SQVTM, CDR2 ANQGSEA. CDR3 sequence (DNA): TGCAGCGCCACAGGTTCGCTACGCTATGGCTACACCTTC. It translates to CSATGSLRYGYTF.

The CDR3 is CASSQDPQGVVSYEQYF. The CDR3 nucleotides are TGCGCCAGCAGCCAAGACCCTCAGGGGGTCGTAAGCTACGAGCAGTACTTC. This chain links TRBV4-1 with TRBJ2-7, with TRBD1 identical over 7 bases. The junction had 11 bases not matched to a gene; V was cut back by 0 bases and J by 3 bases. The CDR3 is 17 amino acids. The V gene's germline CDR1 is MGHRA and CDR2 YSYEKL.

The chain has TRBV10-1 and TRBJ2-2; TRBD2 matches at 12 bases. This CDR3 contains 15 residues. The germline CDR1 and CDR2 sequences are WNHNN and SYGVQD (reference sequence). V was clipped by 0 bases and J by 10 bases; unmatched bases: 3. CDR3 region: CASSESTSGRLELFF. Here the CDR3 DNA reads TGCGCCAGCAGTGAGTCGACTAGCGGGAGACTGGAGCTGTTTTTT.

DNA of the CDR3: TGTGCCAGCAGCTTGATAGCGGGAGTGGTCTACGAAGATACGCAGTATTTT. Translation: CASSLIAGVVYEDTQYF. The chain has TRBV2 and TRBJ2-3, with 9 bases that match TRBD2. Germline V gives CDR1 SNHLY, CDR2 FYNNEI. The CDR3 consists of 17 residues. Unmatched junction bases numbered 15, after V lost 6 bases and J lost 5 bases.

V is TRBV6-5 and J is TRBJ2-5, with a possible D match to TRBD1 (5 bases). The V end was cut by 1 base, the J end by 3 bases, with 9 bases between. The germline gives CDR1 MNHEY, CDR2 SVGAGI. The length of the CDR3 is 14 residues. In DNA form, the CDR3 reads TGTGCCAGCAGTTACTTTTCCAGGGAAGAGACCCAGTACTTC. This gives the protein CASSYFSREETQYF.

The rearrangement joins TRBV5-8 to TRBJ1-4, with a possible D match to TRBD1 (5 bases). The germline CDR1 and CDR2 sequences are SGHTS and YDEGEE. CDR3 length: 17 residues. V was clipped by 0 bases and J by 4 bases, with 16 bases between them. The CDR3 DNA follows: TGTGCCAGCAGCTTGGCCGAAAGGGGCGCCTATAATGAAAAACTGTTTTTT. Its translation: CASSLAERGAYNEKLFF.

V usage is TRBV7-2 and J usage is TRBJ2-7; 11 bases match TRBD1. Germline-derived CDR1 and CDR2 are SGHTA and FQGNSA. The CDR3 consists of 15 residues. V trimming: 2 bases; J trimming: 6 bases; junction bases outside the gene matches: 6. CDR3 in DNA: TGTGCCAGCAGCTTATCCGGGACAGGGGGGTCCGAGCAGTACTTC. Translating it yields CASSLSGTGGSEQYF.

Comments on this clone: Other DNA sequences in the sample encode the same CDR3. This rearrangement joins TRBV9 to TRBJ2-1, with TRBD2 matching 9 bases. From germline, CDR1 is SGDLS and CDR2 YYNGEE. This CDR3 has 15 residues. J gave up 1 base and V 3 bases, and 2 bases lay outside the gene matches. The CDR3 region is CASSDSGSSYNEQFF. CDR3 coding DNA: TGTGCCAGCAGCGATAGCGGGAGTTCCTACAATGAGCAGTTCTTC.

The chain is built from TRBV27 and TRBJ2-7; D call uncertain. CDR1 is MNHEY and CDR2 is SMNVEV in the germline V gene (reference sequence). The CDR3 extends over 11 amino acids. The V gene lost 3 bases and the J gene lost 5 bases, with 5 bases spanning the gap. CDR3 nucleotides: TGTGCCAGCAGTTTGGGAAACGAGCAGTACTTC. Protein: CASSLGNEQYF.

The V gene is TRBV6-5, the J gene TRBJ1-4; D call uncertain. V was clipped by 7 bases and J by 0 bases, with 9 bases between them. This CDR3 comprises 14 residues. Germline-derived CDR1 and CDR2 are MNHEY and SVGAGI. CDR3 region: CASTSRPTNEKLFF. CDR3 nucleotide sequence: TGTGCCAGCACCTCCAGACCAACTAATGAAAAACTGTTTTTT.

The rearrangement joins TRBV7-9 to TRBJ1-3, with no clear D. The V gene's germline CDR1 is SEHNR and CDR2 FQNEAQ (reference sequence). V lost 5 bases and J 0 bases, leaving 11 bases between the germline ends. The CDR3 contains 15 residues. CDR3 DNA sequence: TGTGCCAGCAGCCTGGCGGAAGTCTCTGGAAACACCATATATTTT. Amino acid sequence: CASSLAEVSGNTIYF. Combining the CDR3 with reference TRBV7-9 and TRBJ1-3 gives the whole variable domain DTGVSQNPRHKITKRGQNVTFRCDPISEHNRLYWYRQTLGQGPEFLTYFQNEAQLEKSRLLSDRFSAERPKGSFSTLEIQRTEQGDSAMYLCASSLAEVSGNTIYFGEGSWLTVV.

The rearrangement links TRBV4-1 to TRBJ1-3; D not certain. The V end lost 4 bases, the J end lost 4 bases, and 14 bases lay between the germline ends. CDR3 length: 15 amino acids. Germline V gene sequence: CDR1 MGHRA, CDR2 YSYEKL. The CDR3 region has the DNA TGCGCCAGCAGCCGATCCGGAGCGGGGGGAAACACCATATATTTT. This translates into CASSRSGAGGNTIYF.

This rearrangement joins TRBV10-2 to TRBJ2-7; D unresolved. V lost 2 bases and J lost 2, with 4 bases in between. This CDR3 has 12 residues. Germline CDR1 is WSHSY and CDR2 is SAAADI. The CDR3 region has the DNA TGCGCCAGCAGTGAGAATGCCTACGAGCAGTACTTC. This sequence encodes CASSENAYEQYF.

About this clone itself: Other nucleotide sequences in the sample specify the same CDR3. The rearrangement uses TRBV28 and TRBJ2-1; D possibly uses TRBD1 or TRBD2 (5 bases each). From germline, CDR1 is MDHEN and CDR2 SYDVKM. With 5 bases removed from V and 4 bases from J, the gap between germline ends came to 18 bases. The CDR3 spans 16 residues. The CDR3 loop reads CASSRGTSDLYNEQFF. The CDR3 nucleotides are TGTGCCAGCAGTCGTGGGACCTCGGACCTTTACAATGAGCAGTTCTTC.

The rearrangement links TRBV29-1 to TRBJ2-2; D is possibly TRBD2 (5 bases). V lost 6 bases and J 0 bases, leaving 14 bases between the germline ends. Per germline, CDR1 SQVTM and CDR2 ANQGSEA. The CDR3 contains 15 residues. The DNA for the CDR3 is TGCAGCGTAGACACCGGGAAGACGAACACCGGGGAGCTGTTTTTT. This encodes CSVDTGKTNTGELFF.